This TCR beta chain was recorded in a study of T cells in Graves' hyperthyroidism and ophthalmopathy. Looking at the study overall: Blood was drawn when the patient was first diagnosed and still untreated.

Amplification yielded TCR beta CDR3 regions, with RNA transcripts as the source. Initially, a first-round RT-PCR of the TCR CDR3 employed the HTBI primer set. TCRdb recomputed calls from the multiplex PCR reads with MiXCR, one row per CDR3 protein. The table records more than 550,000 distinct CDR3 sequences, 17% of them present only once. In this sample, this clonotype turned up many times. The antigen is not known. The V and J ends lost 2 bases and 7 bases respectively, with 12 bases between them. CDR3 length: 14 amino acids. Germline values: CDR1 MNHEY, CDR2 SMNVEV (reference sequence). Overall study findings and caveats: Ophthalmopathy was predicted by the model a median of approximately 6.6 months ahead of onset.

The sample taken for sequencing was blood. This clonotype was obtained from a man between 45 and 60 years old with Graves' hyperthyroidism. This chain links TRBV27 with TRBJ1-5; D ambiguous. CDR3 region: CASSLEGGRQPQHF. Written as DNA, the CDR3 is TGTGCCAGCAGTTTAGAGGGAGGGAGGCAGCCCCAGCATTTT.